This is a list of T cell receptor beta chains from one sample in a study of blood T cell repertoires in COVID-19. Produced via immunoSEQ multiplex PCR; TCRdb's table is partial and in-frame only. The sample has roughly 70,000 clones, about four fifths seen once. Sequencing input: peripheral blood. The receptors stem from a human donor in a cohort sampled during active COVID-19. CDR3s include the opening cysteine and the closing phenylalanine or tryptophan. A D gene is named only where the DNA matches it firmly. The size field is filled for only some rows; it gives once, few, many or a size class.

V,size,J,D,DNA,CDR3
TRBV7-2,few,TRBJ1-1,.,TGTGCCAGCAGCCGACTAGACACTGAAGCTTTCTTT,CASSRLDTEAFF
TRBV14,.,TRBJ1-1,.,TGTGCCAGCAGCCAAGTACAATCCACTGAAGCTTTCTTT,CASSQVQSTEAFF
TRBV19,.,TRBJ2-7,.,TGTGCCAGTAGTATAGGCGGCTCCCCCTTCTACGAGCAGTACTTC,CASSIGGSPFYEQYF
TRBV6-5,.,TRBJ2-7,TRBD2,TGTGCCAGCCGAATAGCGGGAGGCGACTACGAGCAGTACTTC,CASRIAGGDYEQYF
TRBV19,.,TRBJ2-6,TRBD1,TGTGCCAGTAGTATCGGGACAGGGGGGCCGGGGGCCAACGTCCTGACTTTC,CASSIGTGGPGANVLTF
TRBV6-5,.,TRBJ2-5,.,TGTGCCAGCAGGCCCACGGGACTTCAAGAGACCCAGTACTTC,CASRPTGLQETQYF
TRBV29-1,.,TRBJ2-7,TRBD2,TGCAGCGTCCTTAAACTAGCGAAAACGTCCTACGAGCAGTACTTC,CSVLKLAKTSYEQYF
TRBV19,.,TRBJ1-4,TRBD1,TGTGCCAGTAGTCCAGGGACAGGGGGCGAAGGAAGAGAAAAACTGTTTTTT,CASSPGTGGEGREKLFF
TRBV4-3,once,TRBJ2-3,.,TGCGCCAGCAGCCAAGGGGCAGCCGGCACAGATACGCAGTATTTT,CASSQGAAGTDTQYF
TRBV4-1,.,TRBJ2-7,.,TGCGCCAGCAGCCACCCCCAGGCTGCCTACGAGCAGTACTTC,CASSHPQAAYEQYF
TRBV15,.,TRBJ1-4,.,TGTGCCACCAGCAGAGGCGCACTCTTCCATAATGAAAAACTGTTTTTT,CATSRGALFHNEKLFF
TRBV4-3,.,TRBJ2-5,.,TGCGCCAGCAGCCAAGCCCCCGGGAGCCGGGAAATGGAGACCCAGTACTTC,CASSQAPGSREMETQYF
TRBV7-9,few,TRBJ2-2,.,TGTGCCAGCAGCCGACGACAGTCGTCCGGGGAGCTGTTTTTT,CASSRRQSSGELFF
TRBV6-2/TRBV6-3,once,TRBJ2-7,.,TGTGCCAGCAGTTACGGGGCACTGGTTAAGAAGGAGCAGTACTTC,CASSYGALVKKEQYF
TRBV19,few,TRBJ2-7,TRBD2,TGTGCCAGTAGTCTAATTGGGCCTAGCGGCGGACGTACGGAGCAGTACTTC,CASSLIGPSGGRTEQYF
TRBV7-2,.,TRBJ1-2,TRBD1,TGTGCCAGCAGCTTAGTCCTAGGACAGGGCCCTGGCTACACCTTC,CASSLVLGQGPGYTF
TRBV10-2,few,TRBJ2-7,TRBD1,TGCGCCAGCAGTGTACAGGGGGTATACTACGAGCAGTACTTC,CASSVQGVYYEQYF
TRBV4-3,.,TRBJ2-6,TRBD2,TGCGCCAGCAGCGAGCGGACTAGCGGAATAGGCTCTGGGGCCAACGTCCTGACTTTC,CASSERTSGIGSGANVLTF
TRBV12-3/TRBV12-4,.,TRBJ1-2,.,TGTGCCAGCAGTACGACACCCGCCTATGGCTACACCTTC,CASSTTPAYGYTF
TRBV9,.,TRBJ2-1,TRBD2,TGTGCCAGCAGCGTAGCGGGAGGGCCCTACAATGAGCAGTTCTTC,CASSVAGGPYNEQFF
TRBV7-9,.,TRBJ2-5,TRBD2,TGTGCCAGCAGCTTAGATGTGCGGGAGGGCGTGAGAGAGACCCAGTACTTC,CASSLDVREGVRETQYF
TRBV19,.,TRBJ1-5,.,TGTGCCAGTAGTGAGGGAGGGAGCAATCAGCCCCAGCATTTT,CASSEGGSNQPQHF
TRBV4-2,.,TRBJ2-6,TRBD1,TGTGCCAGCAGCCAAGATCCAGGGGGCGTACCCTCTGGGGCCAACGTCCTGACTTTC,CASSQDPGGVPSGANVLTF
TRBV24-1,.,TRBJ1-2,.,TGTGCCACCAAGACAGAATATGGCTACACCTTC,CATKTEYGYTF
TRBV6-2/TRBV6-3,.,TRBJ2-5,TRBD2,TGTGCCAGCAGTCCCGCGGGACTAAAGAAGACCCAGTACTTC,CASSPAGLKKTQYF
TRBV18,.,TRBJ2-1,TRBD2,TGTGCCAGCTCACCAACTAGCGGGATTGGTGATGAGCAGTTCTTC,CASSPTSGIGDEQFF
TRBV28,.,TRBJ2-3,.,TGTGCCAGCCACCGGTTCACCGCTAGCACAGATACGCAGTATTTT,CASHRFTASTDTQYF
TRBV9,.,TRBJ2-1,.,TGTGCCAGCAGCGTAGATTGGCAGGGCTACAATGAGCAGTTCTTC,CASSVDWQGYNEQFF
TRBV19,few,TRBJ2-1,TRBD2,TGTGCCAGTAGGAGACTAGCGGACTCCTACAATGAGCAGTTCTTC,CASRRLADSYNEQFF
TRBV7-9,.,TRBJ2-6,.,TGTGCCAGCCGCCCTCAACAGGGTTCGGAGGATGGGGCCAACGTCCTGACTTTC,CASRPQQGSEDGANVLTF
TRBV28,.,TRBJ2-1,TRBD2,TGTGCCAGCAGGGATCTAGCGGCCGAGCAGTTCTTC,CASRDLAAEQFF
TRBV7-2,few,TRBJ2-7,.,TGTGCCAGCAGCTTCCTGGCAGGGTTGTACGAGCAGTACTTC,CASSFLAGLYEQYF
TRBV20-1,.,TRBJ2-3,.,TGCAGTGCTAGTCCGGACAGTATAAGGTATTTT,CSASPDSIRYF
TRBV13,.,TRBJ2-6,TRBD2,TGTGCCAGCAGCTCGGGACTAGCGGGAAACCCTGGGGCCAACGTCCTGACTTTC,CASSSGLAGNPGANVLTF
TRBV27,.,TRBJ1-2,.,TGTGCCAGCAGTTTATCGTTGGGGGGGGACGGCTACACCTTC,CASSLSLGGDGYTF
TRBV27,.,TRBJ2-7,TRBD1,TGTGCCAGCAGGGGTCCGGGACAGAGGACCTACGAGCAGTACTTC,CASRGPGQRTYEQYF
TRBV30,.,TRBJ2-7,.,TGTGCCTGGAGTGGGGCCCCAGGGGAAGAGCAGTACTTC,CAWSGAPGEEQYF
TRBV9,.,TRBJ2-2,TRBD2,TGTGCCAGCAGCCTTCTTAGCGGGAGTGGGCCCGGGGAGCTGTTTTTT,CASSLLSGSGPGELFF